This T cell receptor beta chain was captured by sequencing in a study of CD8 T cells in Susac syndrome. V lost 5 bases and J 2 bases, leaving 15 bases between the germline ends. The CDR3 sequence is 15 residues long. The germline V gene encodes CDR1 LNHNV and CDR2 YYDKDF (reference sequence). Reverse transcription of about 0.45 to 1 ug RNA used random hexamers. TCR beta CDR3 was amplified by immunoSEQ multiplex PCR. This amplification extended across 54 Vbeta and 13 Jbeta segments. TCRdb re-analysed the immunoSEQ multiplex PCR reads in MiXCR, keeping a single row per CDR3 protein. In the table there are just over 150,000 distinct CDR3 sequences, roughly 95% of which are singletons.

Material: CD8+ T cells from PBMCs. The receptor comes from a human donor with multiple sclerosis. This chain uses TRBV15 with TRBJ1-2; D is ambiguous. The CDR3 is CATSPTRQFNYGYTF. CDR3 bases: TGTGCCACCAGCCCCACCAGGCAGTTCAACTATGGCTACACCTTC. The variable domain in full, completed from reference TRBV15 and TRBJ1-2, reads DAMVIQNPRYQVTQFGKPVTLSCSQTLNHNVMYWYQQKSSQAPKLLFHYYDKDFNNEADTPDNFQSRRPNTSFCFLDIRSPGLGDTAMYLCATSPTRQFNYGYTFGSGTRLTVV.